The 27 T cell receptor beta chains listed next were all sequenced from one sample in a study of blood T cell repertoires in COVID-19. Sequencing was performed with immunoSEQ multiplex PCR; in TCRdb, only in-frame clones are kept and a portion is missing. The repertoire holds 150,000 to 200,000 clones, with more than 75% as singletons. Sequenced sample: peripheral blood. The receptors were sampled from a man between 40 and 49 years old with active or convalescent COVID-19.

The gene calls are TRBV7-6 and TRBJ2-7; tentative D call: TRBD2 (5 bases). V was clipped by 3 bases and J by 7 bases, with 13 bases between them. CDR3 length: 13 amino acids. CDR1 and CDR2 (germline): SGHVS, FNYEAQ. The CDR3 DNA reads as TGTGCCAGCAGCTTGTGGGGAGCGAGGGAGCAGTACTTC. Translation gives CASSLWGAREQYF.

The chain uses TRBV5-4 and TRBJ2-1, with no clear D. There are 14 residues in the CDR3. The V end was cut by 6 bases, the J end by 2 bases, with 12 bases between. CDR1 and CDR2 from the germline V gene are SGHNT and YYREEE (reference sequence). The CDR3 is CASMAIDTYNEQFF. The CDR3, as DNA: TGTGCCAGCATGGCAATTGATACCTACAATGAGCAGTTCTTC.

This clone was seen only once. The chain carries TRBV9 and TRBJ2-1; 8 nucleotides match TRBD1. The CDR3 extends over 15 amino acids. The germline gives CDR1 SGDLS, CDR2 YYNGEE. The junction had 7 bases not matched to a gene; V was cut back by 2 bases and J by 6 bases. DNA of the CDR3: TGTGCCAGCAGCGTCGGACAGGGTCCTGGCAATGAGCAGTTCTTC. This gives the protein CASSVGQGPGNEQFF.

The chain uses TRBV11-2 and TRBJ1-1; the match to TRBD1 covers 10 bases. The CDR3 has 15 amino acids. After removal of 7 bases from V and 6 bases from J, the junction contained 11 bases not matched to a gene. In germline, CDR1 is SGHAT, CDR2 FQNNGV. The DNA of the CDR3 is TGTGCCAGCACTCTAACCGGGACAGGGGCATCTGAAGCTTTCTTT. Its protein is CASTLTGTGASEAFF.

J is TRBJ1-5 and V is TRBV19, with D unresolved. Per the germline V gene, CDR1 is LNHDA and CDR2 is SQIVND (reference sequence). This CDR3 comprises 14 residues. Trimming shortened V by 2 bases and J by 5 bases, and 10 bases separated the two germline ends. This chain's CDR3 is CASSILTEDQPQHF. The CDR3, as DNA: TGTGCCAGTAGTATATTAACGGAGGATCAGCCCCAGCATTTT.

This clone was seen a handful of times. J is TRBJ1-1 and V is TRBV5-8, with D perhaps TRBD1 (5 bases). Germline CDR1 SGHTS, CDR2 YDEGEE. The CDR3 runs 13 residues. The V end lost 3 bases, the J end lost 1 base, and 7 bases lay between the germline ends. CDR3 nucleotides: TGTGCCAGCAGCTCCCAGGGGAACACTGAAGCTTTCTTT. Its translation is CASSSQGNTEAFF.

The V and J genes are TRBV18 and TRBJ1-1, with D possibly being TRBD1 (6 bases). The CDR3 totals 15 residues. CDR1 and CDR2 (germline): KGHSH, LQKENI. V lost 3 bases to trimming and J lost 8 bases, with 19 bases between them. The chain's CDR3 is CASSPEGDGEVEAFF. The CDR3 nucleotides are TGTGCCAGCTCACCTGAGGGGGATGGGGAAGTCGAAGCTTTCTTT.

This chain uses TRBV6-6 with TRBJ2-5, with a tentative D call TRBD1 (7 bases). V was shortened by 5 bases and J by 2 bases, with 18 bases between the two germline ends. Germline V gene lookup returns CDR1 MNHNY and CDR2 SVGAGI (reference sequence). CDR3 length equals 16 residues. In DNA, the CDR3 is TGTGCCAGCAGTCGACTAGTAGGGGGCATACAAGAGACCCAGTACTTC. Protein sequence: CASSRLVGGIQETQYF.

This clone was seen just once. The rearrangement uses TRBV5-5 and TRBJ2-5; 10 nucleotides match TRBD2. The germline V gene encodes CDR1 SGHKS and CDR2 YYEKEE (reference sequence). The V segment lost 2 bases and the J segment 4 bases; nucleotides outside the gene matches: 8. This CDR3 has 16 amino acids. Here the CDR3 reads CASSLNLAGGVETQYF. The CDR3 bases are TGTGCCAGCAGCTTAAACTTAGCGGGGGGTGTAGAGACCCAGTACTTC.

The chain recombines TRBV6-5 with TRBJ1-2; D is perhaps TRBD1 (5 bases). The CDR3 has 13 amino acids. V was pared by 6 bases and J by 4 bases, with 12 bases between. Germline V gene lookup returns CDR1 MNHEY and CDR2 SVGAGI. CDR3 in amino acids: CASSLQVVYGYTF. The CDR3 region has the DNA TGTGCCAGCAGCCTACAGGTGGTCTATGGCTACACCTTC.

The chain uses TRBV24-1 and TRBJ1-2; 7 nucleotides align to TRBD1. CDR3 size: 13 residues. Trimming at V came to 6 bases and at J to 6 bases, leaving 6 bases not matched to a gene. From germline, CDR1 is KGHDR and CDR2 SFDVKD. This CDR3 reads CATSTTGLDGYTF. The DNA for the CDR3 is TGTGCCACCAGTACGACAGGGTTAGATGGCTACACCTTC.

The chain recombines TRBV10-3 with TRBJ2-3, with a weak D call TRBD2 (6 bases). V was trimmed by 4 bases and J by 1 base, leaving 15 bases between them. The CDR3 covers 16 residues. Germline-derived CDR1 and CDR2 are ENHRY and SYGVKD. Here the CDR3 reads CAISVGGSSRTDTQYF. The CDR3 nucleotides are TGTGCCATCAGTGTTGGGGGGTCTAGTCGCACAGATACGCAGTATTTT.

The chain employs TRBV7-2 and TRBJ2-7; TRBD2 aligns across 8 bases. CDR3 length equals 15 residues. V was pared by 7 bases and J by 5 bases, with 13 bases of the junction left unmatched. CDR1 and CDR2 (germline): SGHTA, FQGNSA. The CDR3 is CASTQMGRLANEQYF. The CDR3 DNA sequence: TGTGCCAGCACCCAAATGGGTAGACTAGCGAACGAGCAGTACTTC.

The V and J genes are TRBV6-5 and TRBJ2-1, with 10 nucleotides matching TRBD1. The ends lost 0 bases at V and 8 bases at J; junction bases unmatched: 1. CDR3 size: 14 residues. Germline V gene lookup returns CDR1 MNHEY and CDR2 SVGAGI. In nucleotides, the CDR3 is TGTGCCAGCAGTTACTCCGGGACAGGGGATGAGCAGTTCTTC. This gives the protein CASSYSGTGDEQFF.

The genes are TRBV11-3 and TRBJ2-7; D is ambiguous. CDR1 SGHNT and CDR2 YENEEA come from the germline V gene. There are 13 residues in the CDR3. V was trimmed by 1 base and J by 3 bases, leaving 7 bases between them. The CDR3 sequence is CASSLGSGYEQYF. CDR3 sequence (DNA): TGTGCCAGCAGCTTAGGATCGGGCTACGAGCAGTACTTC. Using reference TRBV11-3 and TRBJ2-7 for the parts outside the CDR3, the full variable domain is EAGVVQSPRYKIIEKKQPVAFWCNPISGHNTLYWYLQNLGQGPELLIRYENEEAVDDSQLPKDRFSAERLKGVDSTLKIQPAELGDSAVYLCASSLGSGYEQYFGPGTRLTVT.

CDR3 nucleotide sequence: TGTGCCAGCAGCACCCAACTACTAGTTGTGCAGTACTTC. Translating gives CASSTQLLVVQYF. The chain is built from TRBV12-3 or TRBV12-4 and TRBJ2-7, with D perhaps TRBD2 (5 bases). The CDR3 contains 13 residues. Between the trimmed V and J ends, which lost 6 bases and 9 bases, there was a span of 18 bases.

The chain employs TRBV6-2 or TRBV6-3 and TRBJ2-7; 7 bases map to TRBD1. Germline CDR1 MNHEY, CDR2 SVGEGT. V lost 5 bases and J lost 3; bases outside the gene matches: 10. The CDR3 contains 15 residues. The CDR3 sequence is CASSIRQGVFYEQYF. CDR3 sequence (DNA): TGTGCCAGCAGTATCAGACAGGGTGTATTCTACGAGCAGTACTTC.

V gene TRBV6-1 combines with J gene TRBJ1-1; the D gene is possibly TRBD1 (6 bases). The CDR3 runs to 15 residues. Trimming shortened V by 3 bases and J by 3 bases, and 14 bases separated the two germline ends. Germline V gene data show CDR1 as MNHNS and CDR2 as SASEGT. The CDR3 nucleotides read TGTGCCAGCAGTGAGAACCCAGGGGCAGACACTGAAGCTTTCTTT. Encoded protein: CASSENPGADTEAFF.

The chain couples TRBV6-1 to TRBJ2-5; weak D call: TRBD2 (6 bases). Germline V gene data show CDR1 as MNHNS and CDR2 as SASEGT. The ends were cut back, 2 bases at V and 1 base at J, with 11 bases in the middle. This CDR3 comprises 15 residues. CDR3 DNA sequence: TGTGCCAGCAGTGAAATGGGACTCTTCCAAGAGACCCAGTACTTC. It yields the protein CASSEMGLFQETQYF.

The V gene is TRBV6-5, the J gene TRBJ2-5; D might be TRBD2 (5 bases). V lost 2 bases and J lost 3, with 10 bases in between. CDR1 is MNHEY, CDR2 SVGAGI, per germline. This CDR3 spans 14 amino acids. CDR3 DNA sequence: TGTGCCAGCAGTTACACTAGGACCAAAGAGACCCAGTACTTC. Amino acid sequence: CASSYTRTKETQYF.

Regarding this clone: This same CDR3 is encoded by further DNA sequences in the sample. The chain links TRBV3-1 (or the pseudogene TRBV3-2) to TRBJ2-7; 7 positions match TRBD2. Germline CDR1 reads LGHDT; CDR2 reads YNNKEL (reference sequence). The CDR3 loop spans 13 amino acids. The V segment lost 4 bases and the J segment 4 bases; nucleotides outside the gene matches: 4. CDR3 in DNA: TGTGCCAGCAGCCGTGGCGGGAGTTACGAGCAGTACTTC. This translates into CASSRGGSYEQYF.

The J gene is TRBJ2-1, the V gene TRBV19; TRBD2 is a possible D gene (5 bases). CDR1 is LNHDA, CDR2 SQIVND, per germline (reference sequence). The CDR3 consists of 16 residues. V was shortened by 3 bases and J by 2 bases, with 14 bases between the two germline ends. The chain's CDR3 is CASSMSRETPYNEQFF. The DNA for the CDR3 is TGTGCCAGTAGTATGAGTAGGGAGACCCCCTACAATGAGCAGTTCTTC.

The gene calls are TRBV10-3 and TRBJ2-7, with TRBD1 matching over 7 bases. This CDR3 has 16 amino acids. V gave up 3 bases and J gave up 0 bases; unmatched junction bases: 8. Per the germline V gene, CDR1 is ENHRY and CDR2 is SYGVKD. The CDR3 loop is CAISEMQGVTSYEQYF. CDR3 in DNA: TGTGCCATCAGTGAAATGCAGGGGGTTACCTCCTACGAGCAGTACTTC.

This chain joins TRBV6-4 and TRBJ2-1; D is possibly TRBD2 (5 bases). The CDR3 is 14 amino acids. CDR1 and CDR2 (germline): MRHNA, SNTAGT. Trimming removed 8 bases from V and 6 bases from J, with 17 bases in between. The CDR3 DNA is TGTGCCAGCGCCCAAATGGCCGGGGTCAATGAGCAGTTCTTC. It translates to CASAQMAGVNEQFF.

V gene TRBV11-1 combines with J gene TRBJ1-1; D remains unclear. From germline, CDR1 is SGHAT and CDR2 FQDESV (reference sequence). Trimming shortened V by 7 bases and J by 3 bases, and 12 bases separated the two germline ends. CDR3 length: 13 amino acids. CDR3 residues: CASTTGQYTEAFF. For the CDR3, the DNA is TGTGCCAGCACTACGGGTCAGTACACTGAAGCTTTCTTT.

V is TRBV7-9 and J is TRBJ2-1, with TRBD1 as a possible D gene (6 bases). This CDR3 has 14 amino acids. Germline lookup yields CDR1 SEHNR and CDR2 FQNEAQ (reference sequence). Trimming stripped 5 bases from V and 5 bases from J, with 13 bases between. The CDR3, as DNA: TGTGCCAGCAGCGCAGGGACATCCAACAATGAGCAGTTCTTC. This gives the protein CASSAGTSNNEQFF.

The chain's CDR3 is CASRGTSGGSQYF. DNA of the CDR3: TGTGCCAGCAGAGGGACTTCTGGCGGGTCCCAGTACTTC. V and J are TRBV2 and TRBJ2-5; a possible D gene is TRBD2 (6 bases). The CDR3 loop spans 13 amino acids. From germline, CDR1 is SNHLY and CDR2 FYNNEI. The V end was cut by 6 bases, the J end by 9 bases, with 17 bases between. The variable domain in full, completed from reference TRBV2 and TRBJ2-5, reads EPEVTQTPSHQVTQMGQEVILRCVPISNHLYFYWYRQILGQKVEFLVSFYNNEISEKSEIFDDQFSVERPDGSNFTLKIRSTKLEDSAMYFCASRGTSGGSQYFGPGTRLLVL.